A single sample gave rise to the 28 T cell receptor beta chains below, sequenced in a study of T cell responses to AZD1222 COVID-19 vaccine (dated by TCRdb to the early 2020s). The library was generated by the immunoSEQ multiplex PCR assay. Not all clones reach the TCRdb copy of this immuneACCESS table, which keeps in-frame sequences only. Checked studies attribute under half of the gap to unresolved V genes and leave the rest unexplained. The sample contains roughly 120,000 clones, over 90% of them found a single time. The ten largest make up around 7% of the sample. The sample's time point label is to be understood as: baseline before first vaccination. The specimen was peripheral blood, collected on day 0 of AZD1222 vaccination. These receptors came from an adult in good health.

The V call is TRBV29-1, the J call TRBJ1-1, with D possibly being TRBD1 (6 bases). The V end lost 5 bases, the J end lost 3 bases, and 13 bases lay between the germline ends. The CDR3 consists of 13 residues. In germline, CDR1 is SQVTM, CDR2 ANQGSEA. CDR3 sequence reads: CSVSWGADTEAFF. CDR3 bases: TGCAGCGTTTCATGGGGGGCTGACACTGAAGCTTTCTTT.

As DNA, the CDR3 is TGTGCCAGCTCACCGGCGCAGCCTTTTCAAGAGACCCAGTACTTC. Its protein is CASSPAQPFQETQYF. The rearrangement joins TRBV18 to TRBJ2-5; D remains unclear. CDR1 is KGHSH and CDR2 is LQKENI in the germline V gene. The CDR3 length is 15 residues. V shed 3 bases and J shed 2 bases, with 13 bases lying between them.

The rearrangement links TRBV19 to TRBJ2-7; D is uncertain. Trimming left V 4 bases short and J 2 bases short, with 6 bases between. This CDR3 is 12 amino acids long. In germline, CDR1 is LNHDA, CDR2 SQIVND (reference sequence). In DNA form, the CDR3 reads TGTGCCAGTAGTAGCGGACCCTACGAGCAGTACTTC. This gives the protein CASSSGPYEQYF.

The chain employs TRBV28 and TRBJ2-1; D is unclear. There are 11 residues in the CDR3. Trimming removed 6 bases at V and 8 bases at J, with 8 bases between. CDR1 and CDR2 from the germline V gene are MDHEN and SYDVKM. CDR3 loop: CASSPLYEQFF. CDR3 in DNA: TGTGCCAGCAGCCCCCTCTATGAGCAGTTCTTC. Full variable domain (rest looked up from reference TRBV28 and TRBJ2-1): DVKVTQSSRYLVKRTGEKVFLECVQDMDHENMFWYRQDPGLGLRLIYFSYDVKMKEKGDIPEGYSVSREKKERFSLILESASTNQTSMYLCASSPLYEQFFGPGTRLTVL.

The rearrangement links TRBV7-9 to TRBJ2-1; D gene unclear. The CDR3 length is 16 residues. V dropped 0 bases and J dropped 0 bases, with 9 bases sitting between them. Germline-derived CDR1 and CDR2 are SEHNR and FQNEAQ (reference sequence). The CDR3 sequence: CASSLAVAPSYNEQFF. The CDR3 DNA reads TGTGCCAGCAGCTTAGCCGTTGCGCCCTCCTACAATGAGCAGTTCTTC. Complete variable domain (other parts from reference TRBV7-9 and TRBJ2-1): DTGVSQNPRHKITKRGQNVTFRCDPISEHNRLYWYRQTLGQGPEFLTYFQNEAQLEKSRLLSDRFSAERPKGSFSTLEIQRTEQGDSAMYLCASSLAVAPSYNEQFFGPGTRLTVL.

The chain employs TRBV6-2 or TRBV6-3 and TRBJ2-3, with TRBD2 matching over 8 bases. V was clipped by 6 bases and J by 7 bases; unmatched bases: 15. The CDR3 contains 16 residues. Germline loops: CDR1 MNHEY, CDR2 SVGEGT. Written as DNA, the CDR3 is TGTGCCAGCAGCCCCTTGGCTATAGCGGGGCGATATACGCAGTATTTT. Its protein product is CASSPLAIAGRYTQYF.

The CDR3 here is CASSEYAPIEQFF. CDR3 coding DNA: TGTGCCAGCAGTGAGTATGCCCCCATTGAGCAGTTCTTC. The chain uses TRBV2 and TRBJ2-1; no clear D. This CDR3 has 13 amino acids. The V and J ends lost 3 bases and 9 bases respectively, with 12 bases between them. Germline lookup yields CDR1 SNHLY and CDR2 FYNNEI.

This clone was detected once. The chain carries TRBV19 and TRBJ2-7; 8 bases fit TRBD1. This CDR3 contains 13 residues. J was trimmed by 5 bases and V by 5 bases; bases with no gene match: 5. Germline values: CDR1 LNHDA, CDR2 SQIVND (reference sequence). CDR3 nucleotides: TGTGCCAGTAGTCTACAGGGGGGCAACGAGCAGTACTTC. It translates to CASSLQGGNEQYF.

Here the CDR3 reads CASSPWGGPSRTTAGELFF. The CDR3 DNA reads as TGTGCCAGCAGCCCGTGGGGGGGGCCCTCAAGGACGACGGCCGGGGAGCTGTTTTTT. The gene calls are TRBV2 and TRBJ2-2, with D possibly matching TRBD2 (7 bases). V dropped 6 bases and J dropped 6 bases, with 29 bases sitting between them. There are 19 residues in the CDR3. Looked up from germline, CDR1 is SNHLY and CDR2 is FYNNEI.

The chain is built from TRBV5-1 and TRBJ1-2, with 7 bases fitting TRBD1. This CDR3 is built from 13 residues. The J segment lost 10 bases and the V segment lost 0 bases, leaving 6 bases of the junction unmatched. Germline CDR1 reads SGHRS; CDR2 reads YFSETQ. The CDR3 sequence: CASSLVGQGDYTF. The CDR3 bases are TGCGCCAGCAGCTTGGTGGGTCAGGGGGACTACACCTTC. The full variable domain, rest sourced from reference TRBV5-1 and TRBJ1-2, is KAGVTQTPRYLIKTRGQQVTLSCSPISGHRSVSWYQQTPGQGLQFLFEYFSETQRNKGNFPGRFSGRQFSNSRSEMNVSTLELGDSALYLCASSLVGQGDYTFGSGTRLTVV.

The J gene is TRBJ2-1, the V gene TRBV5-5; 11 nucleotides match TRBD1. CDR3 length: 13 amino acids. Germline trimming cut 4 bases from V and 7 bases from J; bases unmatched to any gene: 1. Germline loops: CDR1 SGHKS, CDR2 YYEKEE (reference sequence). CDR3 DNA sequence: TGTGCCAGCAGCAGGGACAGGGGGAATGAGCAGTTCTTC. Its protein is CASSRDRGNEQFF.

J is TRBJ2-1 and V is TRBV5-6; the match to TRBD2 covers 13 bases. J gave up 7 bases and V 4 bases, and 2 bases lay outside the gene matches. The germline V gene has CDR1 SGHDT and CDR2 YYEEEE. This CDR3 spans 14 amino acids. CDR3 DNA: TGTGCCAGCAGCGGGGGACTAGCGGGGAATGAGCAGTTCTTC. This translates into CASSGGLAGNEQFF.

This chain connects TRBV21-1 to TRBJ1-3. TRBV21-1 is assigned pseudogene status. There are 16 residues in the CDR3. The CDR3 region has the DNA TGTGCCAGCAGCAAAAAAGTAGAGGGCTCTGGAAACACCATATATTTT. It specifies CASSKKVEGSGNTIYF.

The chain employs TRBV7-9 and TRBJ2-2; no clear D. V was clipped by 5 bases and J by 2 bases, with 9 bases between them. Germline V lookup: CDR1 SEHNR, CDR2 FQNEAQ (reference sequence). The CDR3 has 14 amino acids. CDR3 DNA: TGTGCCAGCAGCCACCCGACTAACACCGGGGAGCTGTTTTTT. This translates into CASSHPTNTGELFF. The variable domain in full, with the rest retrieved from reference TRBV7-9 and TRBJ2-2, is DTGVSQNPRHKITKRGQNVTFRCDPISEHNRLYWYRQTLGQGPEFLTYFQNEAQLEKSRLLSDRFSAERPKGSFSTLEIQRTEQGDSAMYLCASSHPTNTGELFFGEGSRLTVL.

The chain carries TRBV20-1 and TRBJ2-4; maybe TRBD1 (6 bases). The ends were cut back, 6 bases at V and 9 bases at J, with 12 bases in the middle. The CDR3 sequence is 11 residues long. Germline V CDR1 and CDR2: DFQATT, SNEGSKA (reference sequence). The CDR3 nucleotides read TGCAGTGCCTCCCTAGGGGGCATTCAGTACTTC. This gives the protein CSASLGGIQYF.

This chain connects TRBV9 to TRBJ2-2; 7 bases fit TRBD1. CDR1 SGDLS and CDR2 YYNGEE come from the germline V gene. The length of the CDR3 is 18 residues. Trimming at V came to 3 bases and at J to 4 bases, leaving 15 bases not matched to a gene. This CDR3 reads CASSEGTGAGPGTGELFF. The DNA for the CDR3 is TGTGCCAGCAGCGAAGGCACAGGGGCCGGGCCGGGCACCGGGGAGCTGTTTTTT.

V and J are TRBV6-5 and TRBJ1-1, with TRBD1 matching 11 bases. CDR1 is MNHEY, CDR2 SVGAGI, per germline. This CDR3 is 13 amino acids long. Losses at the gene ends were 6 bases for V and 6 bases for J; bases not matched to a gene: 3. CDR3: CASSQGQGAEAFF. The CDR3 bases are TGTGCCAGCAGCCAGGGACAGGGGGCTGAAGCTTTCTTT.

Turning to this clone: The same CDR3 arises from other DNA sequences in this sample as well. The chain recombines TRBV29-1 with TRBJ1-2, with 7 nucleotides matching TRBD1. Germline V CDR1 and CDR2: SQVTM, ANQGSEA. This CDR3 has 13 amino acids. Germline trimming cut 4 bases from V and 2 bases from J; bases unmatched to any gene: 4. The CDR3 is CSVGTGGNYGYTF. CDR3 bases: TGCAGCGTTGGGACAGGAGGCAACTATGGCTACACCTTC.

The sample holds a few counts of this clone. This chain uses TRBV28 with TRBJ1-2; a weak D match, TRBD1 (5 bases). The CDR3 is 13 amino acids. The germline V gene has CDR1 MDHEN and CDR2 SYDVKM. The germline V and J ends were trimmed by 6 bases and 5 bases, with 13 bases remaining between them. The CDR3 reads CASREGTLYGYTF. CDR3 coding DNA: TGTGCCAGCAGGGAGGGGACGCTTTATGGCTACACCTTC.

This chain joins TRBV3-1 (or the pseudogene TRBV3-2) and TRBJ1-5; 7 bases line up with TRBD1. V lost 3 bases and J lost 1; bases outside the gene matches: 3. Per germline, CDR1 LGHDT and CDR2 YNNKEL (reference sequence). The length of the CDR3 is 15 residues. CDR3 DNA: TGTGCCAGCAGCCAGCAGGGGGGGAGCAATCAGCCCCAGCATTTT. Its translation: CASSQQGGSNQPQHF.

The chain recombines TRBV24-1 with TRBJ2-1; 9 bases are shared with TRBD1. Germline V CDR1 and CDR2: KGHDR, SFDVKD. With V trimmed by 3 bases and J by 6 bases, 5 bases remained unmatched. CDR3 length equals 15 residues. CDR3 loop: CATSDAGTGFNEQFF. In DNA, the CDR3 is TGTGCCACCAGTGATGCCGGGACAGGGTTCAATGAGCAGTTCTTC.

The chain employs TRBV27 and TRBJ2-7; a weak D match, TRBD2 (6 bases). CDR3 length: 15 residues. Between the trimmed V and J ends, which lost 0 bases and 2 bases, there was a span of 11 bases. The germline V gene encodes CDR1 MNHEY and CDR2 SMNVEV (reference sequence). For the CDR3, the DNA is TGTGCCAGCAGTTTATCCGGGACTTATCCCTACGAGCAGTACTTC. Residues: CASSLSGTYPYEQYF.

The CDR3 bases are TGTGCCAGCAGTCCAATTCCCGGGACTAGCGGGAGCTCCTACAATGAGCAGTTCTTC. It yields the protein CASSPIPGTSGSSYNEQFF. This chain links TRBV28 with TRBJ2-1, with TRBD2 matching over 14 bases. Germline loops: CDR1 MDHEN, CDR2 SYDVKM. This CDR3 region has 19 residues. Trimming took 5 bases from V and 0 from J; bases not matched to a gene: 9.

CDR3 amino acids: CASSYSAGNTGELFF. In DNA, the CDR3 is TGTGCCAGCAGTTACTCTGCGGGTAACACCGGGGAGCTGTTTTTT. The genes are TRBV6-6 and TRBJ2-2; a weak D match, TRBD2 (5 bases). The CDR3 sequence is 15 residues long. The germline V gene has CDR1 MNHNY and CDR2 SVGAGI (reference sequence). Trimming shortened V by 0 bases and J by 2 bases, and 7 bases separated the two germline ends.

CDR3: CSVESGVVTYEQYF. Here the CDR3 DNA reads TGCAGCGTTGAGTCAGGGGTGGTTACCTACGAGCAGTACTTC. The chain couples TRBV29-1 to TRBJ2-7; D may be TRBD1 (6 bases). There are 14 residues in the CDR3. In germline, CDR1 is SQVTM, CDR2 ANQGSEA. Trimming shortened V by 3 bases and J by 2 bases, and 14 bases separated the two germline ends.

This chain uses TRBV18 with TRBJ1-5, with 7 bases fitting TRBD1. This CDR3 spans 14 amino acids. In germline, CDR1 is KGHSH, CDR2 LQKENI. V shed 6 bases, J shed 7 bases, and the junction held 9 bases outside the gene matches. CDR3 DNA: TGTGCCAGCTCCCCCAGGGACAGTAACCAGCCCCAGCATTTT. Translated: CASSPRDSNQPQHF.

The chain couples TRBV6-6 to TRBJ2-1; perhaps TRBD1 as D (5 bases). Trimming stripped 5 bases from V and 6 bases from J, with 8 bases between. This CDR3 region has 12 residues. CDR1 and CDR2 (germline): MNHNY, SVGAGI (reference sequence). The CDR3 coding sequence is TGTGCCAGCAGTGCCCAGGGCAATGAGCAGTTCTTC. Encoded protein: CASSAQGNEQFF.

V usage is TRBV5-6 and J usage is TRBJ1-1; maybe TRBD1 (6 bases). This CDR3 is 14 amino acids long. The germline V gene has CDR1 SGHDT and CDR2 YYEEEE. The V gene lost 6 bases and the J gene lost 1 base, with 13 bases spanning the gap. The CDR3 DNA sequence: TGTGCCAGCACTACGACAGGCGGGAACACTGAAGCTTTCTTT. It translates to CASTTTGGNTEAFF.